Below are 32 T cell receptor beta chains sequenced from a single sample in a study of read filtering for tumor transcriptome and immune sequencing. Molecular barcoded adaptors covering alpha/delta and beta/gamma chains were used on 400 to 450 ng RNA. TCRdb passed the reads through MiXCR, listing each CDR3 protein once. This table holds roughly 41,000 distinct CDR3 sequences, around 15% found once. Material for sequencing was a population of CD138-negative cells sorted from bone marrow. All receptors come from a donor aged 40 or over with multiple myeloma.

This clonotype was found many times. The chain uses TRBV5-1 and TRBJ2-2, with TRBD1 matching 7 bases. V was pared by 5 bases and J by 4 bases, with 17 bases of the junction left unmatched. The germline V gene has CDR1 SGHRS and CDR2 YFSETQ. CDR3 length equals 18 residues. The CDR3 is CASRQTQGSVPSTGELFF. The CDR3 DNA sequence: TGCGCCAGCAGGCAGACACAGGGGTCAGTCCCCAGCACCGGGGAGCTGTTTTTT.

Comment on this clonotype: A much larger clonotype is one base distant, so this may be a read error. The chain links TRBV28 to TRBJ2-5; TRBD2 matches at 14 bases. V was clipped by 5 bases and J by 2 bases; unmatched bases: 4. The CDR3 is made up of 16 amino acids. Germline V gene data show CDR1 as MDHEN and CDR2 as SYDVKM. The DNA of the CDR3 is TGTGCCAGCAGTCCCCGGACTAGCGGGGGGCAAGAGACCCAGTACTTC. Translation gives CASSPRTSGGQETQYF.

Many counts were recorded for this clonotype. The chain couples TRBV29-1 to TRBJ1-1; tentative D call: TRBD1 (5 bases). The CDR3 length is 12 residues. Looked up from germline, CDR1 is SQVTM and CDR2 is ANQGSEA. Deletions cut 5 bases from V and 6 bases from J, with 13 bases between. The CDR3 region is CSVPGLNSEAFF. As DNA, the CDR3 is TGCAGCGTTCCGGGACTAAACTCTGAAGCTTTCTTT.

The rearrangement uses TRBV6-5 and TRBJ1-1; D may be TRBD1 (5 bases). Looked up from germline, CDR1 is MNHEY and CDR2 is SVGAGI. The germline V and J ends were trimmed by 3 bases and 4 bases, with 15 bases remaining between them. The CDR3 runs 15 residues. The CDR3 DNA reads TGTGCCAGCAGTTATTCTCCGACAGTAGTCACTGAAGCTTTCTTT. It yields the protein CASSYSPTVVTEAFF.

Many counts were recorded for this clonotype. The J gene is TRBJ2-2, the V gene TRBV7-9; 8 bases fit TRBD2. The CDR3 extends over 15 amino acids. J was trimmed by 4 bases and V by 8 bases; bases with no gene match: 9. Germline V gives CDR1 SEHNR, CDR2 FQNEAQ (reference sequence). The CDR3, as DNA: TGTGCCAGCGAGCGGGAGAGGCTGGTCACCGGGGAGCTGTTTTTT. This translates into CASERERLVTGELFF. The whole variable domain, remainder taken from reference TRBV7-9 and TRBJ2-2, is DTGVSQNPRHKITKRGQNVTFRCDPISEHNRLYWYRQTLGQGPEFLTYFQNEAQLEKSRLLSDRFSAERPKGSFSTLEIQRTEQGDSAMYLCASERERLVTGELFFGEGSRLTVL.

This clonotype has at least ten counts. The chain recombines TRBV5-1 with TRBJ1-5; D call uncertain. CDR3 length: 16 amino acids. Germline CDR1 SGHRS, CDR2 YFSETQ. V lost 4 bases, J lost 1 base, and 15 bases lay in between. The CDR3 is CASSPVGVGSNQPQHF. The CDR3 bases are TGCGCCAGCAGCCCGGTTGGGGTCGGGAGCAATCAGCCCCAGCATTTT.

The sample holds a few counts of this clonotype. This sequence joins TRBV28 and TRBJ2-3, with a tentative D call TRBD2 (5 bases). This CDR3 is 16 amino acids long. Trimming took 6 bases from V and 0 from J, leaving 16 bases between them. Germline loops: CDR1 MDHEN, CDR2 SYDVKM. CDR3 DNA: TGTGCCAGCAGCCCTCTAGCCGGCTCAAGCACAGATACGCAGTATTTT. Encoded protein: CASSPLAGSSTDTQYF. Based on the CDR3 plus reference TRBV28 and TRBJ2-3, the full variable domain is DVKVTQSSRYLVKRTGEKVFLECVQDMDHENMFWYRQDPGLGLRLIYFSYDVKMKEKGDIPEGYSVSREKKERFSLILESASTNQTSMYLCASSPLAGSSTDTQYFGPGTRLTVL.

This clonotype showed up many times. The chain uses TRBV6-6 and TRBJ2-7; the D gene is possibly TRBD1 (6 bases). This CDR3 spans 12 amino acids. CDR1 is MNHNY and CDR2 is SVGAGI in the germline V gene (reference sequence). The V gene lost 2 bases and the J gene lost 5 bases, with 7 bases spanning the gap. CDR3 nucleotides: TGTGCCAGCAGTTACAAGGGGGACGAGCAGTACTTC. Translation gives CASSYKGDEQYF.

This clonotype was counted many times. The chain combines TRBV6-2 or TRBV6-3 with TRBJ2-1; 9 nucleotides align to TRBD2. This CDR3 is built from 15 residues. The trim removed 6 bases at V and 10 bases at J, leaving 13 bases unmatched. Looked up from germline, CDR1 is MNHEY and CDR2 is SVGEGT. The DNA of the CDR3 is TGTGCCAGCAGGAAAGAGACTAGCGGAACTAGAGAGCAGTTCTTC. This sequence encodes CASRKETSGTREQFF.

Comments on this clonotype: With a much larger clone just one base away, this may be a read error. The chain recombines TRBV28 with TRBJ1-4, with 7 bases identical to TRBD1. The CDR3 is 15 residues long. Germline V CDR1 and CDR2: MDHEN, SYDVKM. Here the CDR3 reads CASSSPGGGGEELFF. CDR3 DNA sequence: TGTGCCAGCAGTTCCCCGGGAGGGGGCGGTGAAGAACTGTTTTTT.

This clonotype was counted ten times or more. The V and J genes are TRBV29-1 and TRBJ2-3, with TRBD2 matching over 8 bases. CDR1 is SQVTM, CDR2 ANQGSEA, per germline. The trim removed 0 bases at V and 10 bases at J, leaving 6 bases unmatched. The CDR3 totals 13 residues. The CDR3 DNA is TGCAGCGTTGAAGATTCTCTCGGGAGGGCGCAGTATTTT. It is translated as CSVEDSLGRAQYF.

Many counts were recorded for this clonotype. V and J are TRBV5-1 and TRBJ2-7; 8 bases agree with TRBD1. The germline CDR1 and CDR2 sequences are SGHRS and YFSETQ. This CDR3 is 14 amino acids long. V lost 3 bases to trimming and J lost 3 bases; unmatched junction nucleotides: 5. CDR3 loop: CASSSGQGDYEQYF. The CDR3 region has the DNA TGCGCCAGCAGCTCCGGACAGGGCGACTACGAGCAGTACTTC. Supplemented by reference TRBV5-1 and TRBJ2-7, the full variable domain reads KAGVTQTPRYLIKTRGQQVTLSCSPISGHRSVSWYQQTPGQGLQFLFEYFSETQRNKGNFPGRFSGRQFSNSRSEMNVSTLELGDSALYLCASSSGQGDYEQYFGPGTRLTVT.

At least ten counts were recorded for this clonotype. The rearrangement uses TRBV19 and TRBJ2-3, with TRBD2 identical over 10 bases. Germline V lookup: CDR1 LNHDA, CDR2 SQIVND (reference sequence). V trimming: 2 bases; J trimming: 3 bases; junction bases outside the gene matches: 5. The CDR3 length is 16 residues. CDR3 amino acids: CASSILAGARTDTQYF. The CDR3, as DNA: TGTGCCAGTAGTATACTAGCGGGAGCCCGGACAGATACGCAGTATTTT.

This clonotype was counted between two and nine times. At one boundary the junction diverges from the germline segment, which might be a read error. The chain couples TRBV9 to TRBJ2-5, with D perhaps matching TRBD2 (6 bases). The length of the CDR3 is 14 residues. Germline V lookup: CDR1 SGDLS, CDR2 YYNGEE. The CDR3 DNA reads TGTGCCAGCAGCGTAGGGGGAGGTCTGGAGACCCCGTACTTC. Residues: CASSVGGGLETPYF.

The sample holds many counts of this clonotype. The chain joins TRBV20-1 to TRBJ2-5; no clear D gene. This CDR3 comprises 14 residues. From germline, CDR1 is DFQATT and CDR2 SNEGSKA (reference sequence). The ends were cut back, 0 bases at V and 4 bases at J, with 12 bases in the middle. The CDR3 DNA is TGCAGTGCTAGAGAAAGCAGGAGCCTAGAGACCCAGTACTTC. It is translated as CSARESRSLETQYF.

The chain's CDR3 is CASSLNSDTQYF. The CDR3 coding sequence is TGTGCCAGCAGCTTGAATTCAGATACGCAGTATTTT. J is TRBJ2-3 and V is TRBV5-6; D ambiguous. The CDR3 extends over 12 amino acids. Trimming removed 1 base at V and 4 bases at J, with 4 bases between. Germline V gene lookup returns CDR1 SGHDT and CDR2 YYEEEE.

This clonotype was counted only a few times. J is TRBJ2-5 and V is TRBV12-3 or TRBV12-4; 10 bases agree with TRBD1. The CDR3 has 14 residues. V shed 5 bases, J shed 5 bases, and the junction held 5 bases outside the gene matches. The CDR3 DNA reads TGTGCCAGCAGTCGGACAGGGGGGTACGAGACCCAGTACTTC. Its protein is CASSRTGGYETQYF.

There are a few counts of this clonotype. J is TRBJ2-2 and V is TRBV11-2; a weak D match, TRBD2 (7 bases). V was clipped by 5 bases and J by 5 bases, with 15 bases between them. CDR3 length: 15 amino acids. Germline loops: CDR1 SGHAT, CDR2 FQNNGV. CDR3: CASSPRGGETGELFF. The CDR3 DNA sequence: TGTGCCAGCAGCCCACGAGGGGGGGAAACCGGGGAGCTGTTTTTT.

This clonotype was seen many times. The V and J genes are TRBV6-2 or TRBV6-3 and TRBJ2-1; 12 bases line up with TRBD2. Trimming removed 4 bases from V and 9 bases from J; junction bases left unmatched: 16. CDR3 length equals 18 residues. Germline values: CDR1 MNHEY, CDR2 SVGEGT. The CDR3 coding sequence is TGTGCCAGCAGTTGGCTAGCGGGAGGGGGCCTACGTGGGGGTGAGCAGTTCTTC. It is translated as CASSWLAGGGLRGGEQFF.

This chain connects TRBV7-2 to TRBJ2-5; 9 nucleotides align to TRBD2. This CDR3 is built from 14 residues. Germline V gene data show CDR1 as SGHTA and CDR2 as FQGNSA. With 1 base clipped from V and 6 bases from J, the junction kept 3 bases outside the gene matches. CDR3 in DNA: TGTGCCAGCAGCTTAGAGCTAGCGGGGAAGACCCAGTACTTC. Protein product: CASSLELAGKTQYF. The entire variable domain, with the rest obtained from reference TRBV7-2 and TRBJ2-5, is as follows: GAGVSQSPSNKVTEKGKDVELRCDPISGHTALYWYRQSLGQGLEFLIYFQGNSAPDKSGLPSDRFSAERTGGSVSTLTIQRTQQEDSAVYLCASSLELAGKTQYFGPGTRLLVL.

This clonotype was detected ten times or more. The gene calls are TRBV20-1 and TRBJ2-4; D gene ambiguous. Looked up from germline, CDR1 is DFQATT and CDR2 is SNEGSKA (reference sequence). Between the trimmed V and J ends, which lost 4 bases and 6 bases, there was a span of 13 bases. The CDR3 extends over 13 amino acids. Written as DNA, the CDR3 is TGCAGTGCTAAAGTCCCATCGTTAAACATTCAGTACTTC. Its translation: CSAKVPSLNIQYF.

This clonotype was counted a few times. This chain connects TRBV7-2 to TRBJ2-6; maybe TRBD2 (6 bases). Trimming removed 2 bases at V and 4 bases at J, with 15 bases between. The CDR3 is 17 residues long. CDR1 is SGHTA, CDR2 FQGNSA, per germline. This CDR3 reads CASSLKWGVSGANVLTF. In DNA form, the CDR3 reads TGTGCCAGCAGCTTAAAATGGGGGGTTTCCGGGGCCAACGTCCTGACTTTC.

The rearrangement joins TRBV30 to TRBJ2-3; 13 nucleotides match TRBD2. The germline gives CDR1 GTSNPN, CDR2 SVGIG (reference sequence). With V trimmed by 2 bases and J by 3 bases, 2 bases remained unmatched. The CDR3 is made up of 15 amino acids. CDR3 nucleotides: TGTGCCTGGAGTCCGGGACTAGCGGGAACAGATACGCAGTATTTT. Protein product: CAWSPGLAGTDTQYF.

In this sample, this clonotype turned up many times. V is TRBV7-2 and J is TRBJ1-1, with D maybe TRBD1 (5 bases). V lost 1 base and J 5 bases, leaving 14 bases between the germline ends. In germline, CDR1 is SGHTA, CDR2 FQGNSA. The CDR3 contains 15 residues. CDR3 DNA: TGTGCCAGCAGCTTAGAATGGGGGGTGGTGACTGAAGCTTTCTTT. Translated: CASSLEWGVVTEAFF.

This clonotype was counted many times. The V call is TRBV29-1, the J call TRBJ2-5; 7 nucleotides line up with TRBD2. The J segment lost 7 bases and the V segment lost 7 bases, leaving 6 bases of the junction unmatched. CDR3 length: 11 amino acids. Germline CDR1 SQVTM, CDR2 ANQGSEA. CDR3 nucleotides: TGCAGCGCCGGACTAGGCGCGACCCAGTACTTC. This translates into CSAGLGATQYF.

In regard to this clonotype: Just one base apart from a much larger clone, this may be a read error. This chain links TRBV28 with TRBJ1-2; no clear D gene. CDR1 is MDHEN, CDR2 SYDVKM, per germline. The CDR3 is 13 amino acids. Here the CDR3 DNA reads TGTGCCGGCAGCCCCGATGGCGGTACTGGTTACACCTTC. Translation gives CAGSPDGGTGYTF.

This clonotype was detected many times. This rearrangement joins TRBV19 to TRBJ2-1; D not certain. The CDR3 sequence is 14 residues long. Trimming left V 5 bases short and J 0 bases short, with 8 bases between. Germline CDR1 and CDR2: LNHDA and SQIVND (reference sequence). CDR3 sequence (DNA): TGTGCCAGTAGTGTGGCTTTCTCCTACAATGAGCAGTTCTTC. This sequence encodes CASSVAFSYNEQFF.

In its sample, this clonotype was seen many times. The chain is built from TRBV29-1 and TRBJ1-2; 7 nucleotides line up with TRBD1. CDR1 is SQVTM and CDR2 is ANQGSEA in the germline V gene. V shed 6 bases, J shed 3 bases, and the junction held 13 bases outside the gene matches. The CDR3 spans 15 residues. DNA of the CDR3: TGCAGCGTGGGTTCCGCGACAGGGAATCACTATGGCTACACCTTC. It specifies CSVGSATGNHYGYTF.

V and J are TRBV5-1 and TRBJ2-5; a possible D gene is TRBD2 (6 bases). This CDR3 comprises 14 residues. Looked up from germline, CDR1 is SGHRS and CDR2 is YFSETQ. V was trimmed by 5 bases and J by 3 bases, leaving 14 bases between them. In DNA, the CDR3 is TGCGCCAGCAGAATGGGGAGGTTCGAAGAGACCCAGTACTTC. Its translation: CASRMGRFEETQYF.

This clonotype was observed many times. This chain links TRBV29-1 with TRBJ2-1; the D gene is possibly TRBD2 (5 bases). The germline V gene has CDR1 SQVTM and CDR2 ANQGSEA. The CDR3 is 16 amino acids. V was pared by 1 base and J by 2 bases, with 15 bases between. CDR3 bases: TGCAGCGTTGAAGGAGAACAAGCGGCAACCTACAATGAGCAGTTCTTC. Translation: CSVEGEQAATYNEQFF.

This clonotype was counted many times. V usage is TRBV20-1 and J usage is TRBJ1-5; 7 bases agree with TRBD1. V was clipped by 5 bases and J by 4 bases; unmatched bases: 5. Germline V gene data show CDR1 as DFQATT and CDR2 as SNEGSKA (reference sequence). The CDR3 spans 13 residues. CDR3 bases: TGCAGTGCTGAAGACAGGGAGAATCAGCCCCAGCATTTT. Amino acids: CSAEDRENQPQHF.

This clonotype was recorded at least ten times. The V gene is TRBV7-2, the J gene TRBJ2-5; 8 bases are a match to TRBD1. The V and J ends lost 4 bases and 4 bases, in that order; junction bases with no gene match: 2. Germline CDR1 and CDR2: SGHTA and FQGNSA. This CDR3 has 13 amino acids. The CDR3 bases are TGTGCCAGCAGCTACGACAGGGGAGAGACCCAGTACTTC. Translated, it gives CASSYDRGETQYF.